The 8 T cell receptor beta chains given below trace back to one sample, sequenced in a study of cytotoxic CD8 clonotypes in ibrutinib-treated CLL. Sequenced by immunoSEQ multiplex PCR; TCRdb stores in-frame clones only, minus some. The sample includes about 200,000 clones, just over 70% of them seen just once. The source material was PBMCs, sampled after 12 months of ibrutinib treatment. These receptors all stem from a human donor with chronic lymphocytic leukemia.

For this clone: Just one base apart from a much larger clone, this may be a read error. This rearrangement joins TRBV7-9 to TRBJ2-2, with 10 bases matching TRBD1. Trimming cost V 4 bases and J 3 bases; bases outside gene matches: 2. This CDR3 is built from 15 residues. Germline V gene sequence: CDR1 SEHNR, CDR2 FQNEAQ (reference sequence). The CDR3 sequence: CASSYGTGDTGELFF. DNA for the CDR3: TGTGCCAGCAGCTACGGGACAGGGGACACCGGGGAGCTGTTTTTT.

The rearrangement joins TRBV11-3 to TRBJ2-1; D gene uncertain. This CDR3 has 15 residues. The germline CDR1 and CDR2 sequences are SGHNT and YENEEA. V was clipped by 3 bases and J by 2 bases, with 11 bases between them. CDR3 sequence reads: CASSLDAATYNEQFF. CDR3 in DNA: TGTGCCAGCAGCTTGGACGCTGCCACCTACAATGAGCAGTTCTTC.

The chain recombines TRBV30 with TRBJ1-5, with TRBD1 as a possible D gene (5 bases). The V and J ends lost 1 base and 7 bases respectively, with 14 bases between them. The CDR3 extends over 14 amino acids. Looked up from germline, CDR1 is GTSNPN and CDR2 is SVGIG (reference sequence). The CDR3 loop is CAWSASGVFQPQHF. CDR3 DNA: TGTGCCTGGAGTGCCTCGGGGGTATTCCAGCCCCAGCATTTT. Full variable domain (remainder filled in from reference TRBV30 and TRBJ1-5): SQTIHQWPATLVQPVGSPLSLECTVEGTSNPNLYWYRQAAGRGLQLLFYSVGIGQISSEVPQNLSASRPQDRQFILSSKKLLLSDSGFYLCAWSASGVFQPQHFGDGTRLSIL.

The chain links TRBV30 to TRBJ2-5; the D gene could be TRBD1 or TRBD2 (6 bases each). V lost 0 bases to trimming and J lost 2 bases, with 25 bases between them. The CDR3 loop spans 19 amino acids. Germline V gene data show CDR1 as GTSNPN and CDR2 as SVGIG (reference sequence). The CDR3 loop is CAWSVQRGQGRRRQETQYF. CDR3 DNA: TGTGCCTGGAGTGTACAAAGAGGGCAGGGGAGGCGGCGGCAAGAGACCCAGTACTTC. Using reference TRBV30 and TRBJ2-5 for the parts outside the CDR3, the full variable domain is SQTIHQWPATLVQPVGSPLSLECTVEGTSNPNLYWYRQAAGRGLQLLFYSVGIGQISSEVPQNLSASRPQDRQFILSSKKLLLSDSGFYLCAWSVQRGQGRRRQETQYFGPGTRLLVL.

The chain couples TRBV7-2 to TRBJ2-5, with 11 bases that match TRBD2. The CDR3 spans 15 residues. Germline loops: CDR1 SGHTA, CDR2 FQGNSA. J was trimmed by 4 bases and V by 3 bases; bases with no gene match: 4. For the CDR3, the DNA is TGTGCCAGCAGCTTGACTAGCGGGGACCGAGAGACCCAGTACTTC. Its protein product is CASSLTSGDRETQYF.

There are a few counts of this clone. The chain is built from TRBV4-2 and TRBJ1-2; possibly TRBD1 for D (6 bases). The CDR3 covers 17 residues. CDR1 LGHNA and CDR2 YNFKEQ come from the germline V gene. Trimming took 1 base from V and 3 from J, leaving 18 bases between them. DNA for the CDR3: TGTGCCAGCAGCCAAGTAGTACGGGAACAGGGAGACTATGGCTACACCTTC. Amino acid sequence: CASSQVVREQGDYGYTF.

Only a few counts were recorded for this clone. The chain employs TRBV18 and TRBJ2-2, with a tentative D call TRBD1 (5 bases). Deletions cut 3 bases from V and 1 base from J, with 6 bases between. Germline V CDR1 and CDR2: KGHSH, LQKENI. The CDR3 spans 14 residues. The CDR3 here is CASSPTENTGELFF. CDR3 nucleotides: TGTGCCAGCTCACCGACAGAGAACACCGGGGAGCTGTTTTTT.

The chain is built from TRBV6-1 and TRBJ1-2, with a weak D call TRBD1 (5 bases). V was shortened by 4 bases and J by 4 bases, with 13 bases between the two germline ends. Germline V CDR1 and CDR2: MNHNS, SASEGT. The CDR3 is made up of 14 amino acids. CDR3 bases: TGTGCCAGCAGTGGGGCCGGGGCCGTCTATGGCTACACCTTC. As protein: CASSGAGAVYGYTF.